Shown below are 30 T cell receptor beta chains from a single sample sequenced in a study of T cells in Graves' hyperthyroidism and ophthalmopathy. Amplified TCR beta CDR3 regions derived from RNA transcripts. TCR CDR3 regions were first amplified by RT-PCR with HTBI primers. A single record per CDR3 protein comes from TCRdb applying MiXCR to the multiplex PCR reads. The sample contains 550,000 to 700,000 distinct CDR3 sequences, about 45% of which appear only once. The sample taken for sequencing was peripheral blood or thyroid tissue (not recorded which). The receptors stem from an adult woman with Graves' disease, either hyperthyroidism or ophthalmopathy (not recorded which).

The chain has TRBV28 and TRBJ2-2; the match to TRBD1 covers 8 bases. The germline V gene has CDR1 MDHEN and CDR2 SYDVKM. The CDR3 is 14 residues long. Losses at the gene ends were 7 bases for V and 7 bases for J; bases not matched to a gene: 8. The CDR3, as DNA: TGTGCCAGCACGAACAGGGGGAGAGACGGGGAGCTGTTTTTT. It encodes CASTNRGRDGELFF.

The chain combines TRBV5-1 with TRBJ1-6; 7 bases are shared with TRBD1. The length of the CDR3 is 18 residues. After removal of 6 bases from V and 11 bases from J, the junction contained 23 bases not matched to a gene. Germline V gene sequence: CDR1 SGHRS, CDR2 YFSETQ. The CDR3 sequence: CASKVGYRDRYAVTPLHF. In DNA form, the CDR3 reads TGCGCCAGCAAGGTGGGCTACCGGGACAGATATGCGGTGACACCCCTCCACTTT. Full variable domain (outside the CDR3, taken from reference TRBV5-1 and TRBJ1-6): KAGVTQTPRYLIKTRGQQVTLSCSPISGHRSVSWYQQTPGQGLQFLFEYFSETQRNKGNFPGRFSGRQFSNSRSEMNVSTLELGDSALYLCASKVGYRDRYAVTPLHFGNGTRLTVT.

This clonotype has a handful of counts. This chain links TRBV28 with TRBJ2-7, with D perhaps assigned TRBD1 or TRBD2 (6 bases each). The CDR3 is 16 amino acids. The germline CDR1 and CDR2 sequences are MDHEN and SYDVKM. V was cut by 0 bases and J by 1 base, with 13 bases left in between. CDR3 loop: CASSLWWQGTSYEQYF. The DNA for the CDR3 is TGTGCCAGCAGTTTATGGTGGCAGGGGACTTCCTACGAGCAGTACTTC. The full variable domain, rest sourced from reference TRBV28 and TRBJ2-7, is DVKVTQSSRYLVKRTGEKVFLECVQDMDHENMFWYRQDPGLGLRLIYFSYDVKMKEKGDIPEGYSVSREKKERFSLILESASTNQTSMYLCASSLWWQGTSYEQYFGPGTRLTVT.

This clonotype was counted at least ten times. This rearrangement joins TRBV10-3 to TRBJ2-5; D may match TRBD1 or TRBD2 (5 bases each). Germline CDR1 is ENHRY and CDR2 is SYGVKD. This CDR3 has 14 residues. Trimming shortened V by 2 bases and J by 5 bases, and 12 bases separated the two germline ends. CDR3: CAISEEGLGETQYF. Written as DNA, the CDR3 is TGTGCCATCAGTGAGGAGGGGCTAGGGGAGACCCAGTACTTC.

This clonotype was counted many times. The rearrangement links TRBV10-3 to TRBJ2-7; a weak D match, TRBD2 (6 bases). Germline CDR1 ENHRY, CDR2 SYGVKD. V lost 6 bases and J 3 bases, leaving 15 bases between the germline ends. The CDR3 contains 14 residues. DNA for the CDR3: TGTGCCATCAGACCCGACCCGGGACTCTACGAGCAGTACTTC. Translation gives CAIRPDPGLYEQYF.

This clonotype was counted at least ten times. This chain's CDR3 is CASSLLTPETQYF. As DNA, the CDR3 is TGTGCCAGCAGCTTACTGACTCCAGAGACCCAGTACTTC. V usage is TRBV7-2 and J usage is TRBJ2-5; D ambiguous. The CDR3 covers 13 residues. Germline V gives CDR1 SGHTA, CDR2 FQGNSA. Trimming cost V 2 bases and J 4 bases, with 8 bases left between them.

The chain links TRBV7-2 to TRBJ1-6, with 10 positions matching TRBD1. Germline CDR1 and CDR2: SGHTA and FQGNSA. J gave up 9 bases and V 5 bases, and 13 bases lay outside the gene matches. CDR3 length equals 17 residues. The chain's CDR3 is CASSLRQGARVGSPLHF. The DNA for the CDR3 is TGTGCCAGCAGCCTGCGACAGGGGGCGCGAGTGGGTTCACCCCTCCACTTT. Supplemented by reference TRBV7-2 and TRBJ1-6, the full variable domain reads GAGVSQSPSNKVTEKGKDVELRCDPISGHTALYWYRQSLGQGLEFLIYFQGNSAPDKSGLPSDRFSAERTGGSVSTLTIQRTQQEDSAVYLCASSLRQGARVGSPLHFGNGTRLTVT.

This clonotype was seen ten or more times. The V call is TRBV6-5, the J call TRBJ1-5; a possible D gene is TRBD1 (5 bases). Germline V gives CDR1 MNHEY, CDR2 SVGAGI. V gave up 4 bases and J gave up 0 bases, with 10 bases separating them. The CDR3 runs to 15 residues. DNA of the CDR3: TGTGCCAGCAGTTCAGACAGCAATAGCAATCAGCCCCAGCATTTT. It translates to CASSSDSNSNQPQHF.

This clonotype was counted ten times or more. The rearrangement links TRBV6-2 or TRBV6-3 to TRBJ1-4; no firm D call. Germline V gene data show CDR1 as MNHEY and CDR2 as SVGEGT. The CDR3 length is 14 residues. V shed 5 bases and J shed 0 bases, with 7 bases lying between them. The CDR3, as DNA: TGTGCCAGCAGTCATTGGACAACTAATGAAAAACTGTTTTTT. Translated: CASSHWTTNEKLFF.

The gene calls are TRBV19 and TRBJ2-2, with 7 bases lining up with TRBD2. Germline trimming cut 4 bases from V and 1 base from J; bases unmatched to any gene: 6. Germline CDR1 is LNHDA and CDR2 is SQIVND (reference sequence). CDR3 length: 16 amino acids. The CDR3 DNA reads as TGTGCCAGTAGTACGCGAACGGGAGGGAACACCGGGGAGCTGTTTTTT. As protein: CASSTRTGGNTGELFF.

This clonotype has ten or more counts. The rearrangement links TRBV5-4 to TRBJ2-2; a weak D match, TRBD2 (6 bases). Germline V lookup: CDR1 SGHNT, CDR2 YYREEE (reference sequence). This CDR3 comprises 13 residues. Trimming shortened V by 0 bases and J by 7 bases, and 7 bases separated the two germline ends. The CDR3, as DNA: TGTGCCAGCAGCTTGGGCGGGGTCGGGGAGCTGTTTTTT. It yields the protein CASSLGGVGELFF.

The chain links TRBV15 to TRBJ1-5, with D perhaps matching TRBD1 (5 bases). CDR3 size: 15 residues. V was cut by 3 bases and J by 2 bases, with 11 bases left in between. Germline CDR1 reads LNHNV; CDR2 reads YYDKDF (reference sequence). CDR3 nucleotides: TGTGCCACCAGCAGTTTTGGGGCCCGCAATCAGCCCCAGCATTTT. Translated: CATSSFGARNQPQHF.

The V gene is TRBV7-2, the J gene TRBJ2-5, with 9 bases lining up with TRBD2. Per germline, CDR1 SGHTA and CDR2 FQGNSA. The CDR3 loop spans 16 amino acids. Trimming removed 2 bases from V and 5 bases from J; junction bases left unmatched: 9. This CDR3 is CASSLTAGGPGETQYF. CDR3 nucleotide sequence: TGTGCCAGCAGCTTAACGGCGGGAGGGCCCGGGGAGACCCAGTACTTC.

In regard to this clonotype: Relative to the germline gene, one junction end is altered; a read error may explain this. The chain couples TRBV6-5 to TRBJ2-2, with TRBD2 matching over 13 bases. Germline values: CDR1 MNHEY, CDR2 SVGAGI. The CDR3 runs to 15 residues. The CDR3 bases are TGTGTCAGCAGCCGGGGACTAGCGGGGACCGGGGAGCTGTTTTTT. Translated, it gives CVSSRGLAGTGELFF.

The gene calls are TRBV24-1 and TRBJ2-5; D might be TRBD1 (6 bases). The germline V gene encodes CDR1 KGHDR and CDR2 SFDVKD. The CDR3 sequence is 16 residues long. V lost 1 base to trimming and J lost 2 bases, with 13 bases between them. The CDR3 is CATSDFQGTLQETQYF. In DNA form, the CDR3 reads TGTGCCACCAGTGATTTTCAGGGGACCCTACAAGAGACCCAGTACTTC.

This clonotype was observed once. The gene calls are TRBV5-1 and TRBJ1-1; D not certain. The germline V and J ends were trimmed by 3 bases and 0 bases, with 9 bases remaining between them. The CDR3 sequence is 14 residues long. Germline V CDR1 and CDR2: SGHRS, YFSETQ. The CDR3, as DNA: TGCGCCAGCAGCTGGGAACCAATGAACACTGAAGCTTTCTTT. Translation: CASSWEPMNTEAFF.

The CDR3 coding sequence is TGCAGTGCCCCGGACGGGGGGCTTGGTCAGCCCCAGTACTTC. Protein: CSAPDGGLGQPQYF. This chain links TRBV20-1 with TRBJ2-5, with D possibly matching TRBD2 (7 bases). Germline-derived CDR1 and CDR2 are DFQATT and SNEGSKA (reference sequence). The CDR3 runs to 14 residues. Trimming shortened V by 6 bases and J by 9 bases, and 23 bases separated the two germline ends.

This clonotype was recorded a few times. The V call is TRBV10-3, the J call TRBJ1-5, with a weak D call TRBD1 (6 bases). The germline V and J ends were trimmed by 5 bases and 5 bases, with 10 bases remaining between them. The CDR3 loop spans 13 amino acids. Germline V gene lookup returns CDR1 ENHRY and CDR2 SYGVKD. The CDR3 DNA follows: TGTGCCATCAGTAGACAGGATGATCAGCCCCAGCATTTT. This encodes CAISRQDDQPQHF.

This clonotype was recorded a few times. V is TRBV7-2 and J is TRBJ1-6; D might be TRBD1 (6 bases). Trimming left V 10 bases short and J 5 bases short, with 9 bases between. CDR1 and CDR2 (germline): SGHTA, FQGNSA. The CDR3 spans 12 residues. CDR3 loop: CATHRDNSPLHF. CDR3 nucleotide sequence: TGTGCCACTCACAGGGATAATTCACCCCTCCACTTT. The full variable domain, completed using reference TRBV7-2 and TRBJ1-6, is GAGVSQSPSNKVTEKGKDVELRCDPISGHTALYWYRQSLGQGLEFLIYFQGNSAPDKSGLPSDRFSAERTGGSVSTLTIQRTQQEDSAVYLCATHRDNSPLHFGNGTRLTVT.

The chain uses TRBV28 and TRBJ1-5; 9 nucleotides align to TRBD1. The V gene end was trimmed by 8 bases and the J gene end by 2 bases; junction bases not matched to a gene: 7. The CDR3 extends over 15 amino acids. Per germline, CDR1 MDHEN and CDR2 SYDVKM. CDR3 DNA sequence: TGTGCCAGCCTAAAGGGACAGGGAGGCAATCAGCCCCAGCATTTT. This translates into CASLKGQGGNQPQHF.

The genes are TRBV5-5 and TRBJ2-2, with D hard to call. The CDR3 is 16 amino acids. With 0 bases removed from V and 0 bases from J, the gap between germline ends came to 9 bases. CDR1 SGHKS and CDR2 YYEKEE come from the germline V gene (reference sequence). The CDR3 loop reads CASSLGQATNTGELFF. The CDR3 nucleotides read TGTGCCAGCAGCTTGGGTCAGGCCACGAACACCGGGGAGCTGTTTTTT.

V gene TRBV7-9 combines with J gene TRBJ2-7, with D possibly being TRBD1 or TRBD2 (5 bases each). The CDR3 has 17 amino acids. Germline CDR1 reads SEHNR; CDR2 reads FQNEAQ (reference sequence). The V end was cut by 6 bases, the J end by 4 bases, with 25 bases between. As DNA, the CDR3 is TGTGCCAGCAGTCCTGACAGTGCTACCCCGAGGGAATACGAGCAGTACTTC. This sequence encodes CASSPDSATPREYEQYF.

The rearrangement uses TRBV13 and TRBJ1-5; D ambiguous. CDR1 is PRHDT and CDR2 is FYEKMQ in the germline V gene (reference sequence). V shed 3 bases and J shed 2 bases, with 11 bases lying between them. This CDR3 has 15 amino acids. CDR3 protein: CASSFRDLGNQPQHF. The CDR3 DNA is TGTGCCAGCAGCTTCCGTGACTTAGGCAATCAGCCCCAGCATTTT. The variable domain in full, completed from reference TRBV13 and TRBJ1-5, reads AAGVIQSPRHLIKEKRETATLKCYPIPRHDTVYWYQQGPGQDPQFLISFYEKMQSDKGSIPDRFSAQQFSDYHSELNMSSLELGDSALYFCASSFRDLGNQPQHFGDGTRLSIL.

The chain links TRBV11-2 to TRBJ2-7, with D uncertain. The V and J ends lost 6 bases and 7 bases respectively, with 16 bases between them. This CDR3 region has 13 residues. Germline values: CDR1 SGHAT, CDR2 FQNNGV. CDR3 residues: CASSLVRDKEQYF. The DNA for the CDR3 is TGTGCCAGCAGTCTCGTTAGGGATAAGGAGCAGTACTTC.

The rearrangement uses TRBV12-3 or TRBV12-4 and TRBJ1-2; 7 bases match TRBD1. This CDR3 is 11 amino acids long. The V segment lost 5 bases and the J segment 12 bases; nucleotides outside the gene matches: 6. The CDR3 protein is CASSDRAGNTF. CDR3 sequence (DNA): TGTGCCAGCAGTGACAGGGCTGGAAACACCTTC.

About this clonotype: Its ends do not fully match the called genes, so a read error is possible. V is TRBV10-3 and J is TRBJ2-5; 7 bases match TRBD2. The CDR3 sequence is 14 residues long. Germline-derived CDR1 and CDR2 are ENHRY and SYGVKD. CDR3 loop: CAISTGGSEEAQYF. The CDR3 nucleotides read TGTGCCATCAGTACGGGGGGTTCGGAAGAGGCCCAGTACTTC.

Only a few counts were recorded for this clonotype. The chain is built from TRBV9 and TRBJ1-1; no firm D call. V lost 5 bases and J 0 bases, leaving 14 bases between the germline ends. Per germline, CDR1 SGDLS and CDR2 YYNGEE. The CDR3 contains 15 residues. CDR3 coding DNA: TGTGCCAGCAGTTCACCCCGGAGGCTGAACACTGAAGCTTTCTTT. Protein sequence: CASSSPRRLNTEAFF.

The V call is TRBV20-1, the J call TRBJ1-6, with 9 bases fitting TRBD1. The germline gives CDR1 DFQATT, CDR2 SNEGSKA (reference sequence). V trimming: 6 bases; J trimming: 7 bases; junction bases outside the gene matches: 10. This CDR3 has 15 residues. The CDR3 DNA is TGCAGTGCCAGCAGATCGACAGGGGGGAATTCACCCCTCCACTTT. Encoded protein: CSASRSTGGNSPLHF.

The chain combines TRBV5-1 with TRBJ2-7; 10 positions match TRBD2. The CDR3 is 14 residues long. In germline, CDR1 is SGHRS, CDR2 YFSETQ. J lost 5 bases, V lost 4 bases, and 6 bases had no gene match. CDR3 sequence: CASSPGTSVHEQYF. The CDR3 nucleotides are TGCGCCAGCAGCCCCGGGACTAGCGTCCACGAGCAGTACTTC.

Note on this clonotype: Germline is not matched at one junction end, which may reflect a read error. V and J are TRBV11-1 and TRBJ2-7; D is possibly TRBD1 (5 bases). The germline CDR1 and CDR2 sequences are SGHAT and FQDESV (reference sequence). The CDR3 runs 12 residues. As DNA, the CDR3 is TGTGCCGGCAGTCCTGACAGCTACGAGCAGTACTTC. It specifies CAGSPDSYEQYF.